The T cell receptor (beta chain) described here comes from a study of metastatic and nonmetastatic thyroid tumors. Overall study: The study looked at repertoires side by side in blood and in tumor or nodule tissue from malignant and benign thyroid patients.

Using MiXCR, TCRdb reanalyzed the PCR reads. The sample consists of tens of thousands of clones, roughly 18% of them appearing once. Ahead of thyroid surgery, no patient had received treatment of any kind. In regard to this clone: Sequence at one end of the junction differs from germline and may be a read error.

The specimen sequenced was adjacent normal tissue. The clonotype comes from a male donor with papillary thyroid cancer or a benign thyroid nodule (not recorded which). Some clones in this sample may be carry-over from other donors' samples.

The CDR3 spells CASSYPYRRTTF. In nucleotides, the CDR3 is TGTGCCAGCAGTTACCCGTACAGGCGAACAACCTTC. This rearrangement joins TRBV6-2 or TRBV6-3 to TRBJ2-5; the D gene is possibly TRBD1 (5 bases). CDR3 size: 12 residues. Germline V gene sequence: CDR1 MNHEY, CDR2 SVGEGT.